The clone carrying this T cell receptor (beta chain) has more than one count but fewer than ten. Its antigen is not known. The data were obtained in a study of vaccination and CD4 T cells after COVID-19. As for the study in general: The cells were exposed to overlapping spike peptides originating from SARS-CoV-2, HCoV-NL63, HCoV-OC43 and HCoV-229E for stimulation. Control cultures received a CEFX pool, an HIV-1 Nef pool, or no peptide.

The J segment lost 4 bases and the V segment lost 3 bases, leaving 4 bases of the junction unmatched. Germline-derived CDR1 and CDR2 are SNHLY and FYNNEI. The CDR3 has 14 residues. Cultured CD4+ T-cell DNA underwent Oncomine TCR Beta short-read sequencing. The authors extracted genomic DNA from cultured CD4+ T cells. Each CDR3 protein gets one entry after TCRdb re-called the PCR reads with MiXCR. The profile shows roughly 9,000 distinct CDR3 sequences, about 32% of them singletons. Sample treatment: approximately 9-day PBMC culture with coronavirus spike peptide pools or control peptides (ViraFEST assay). Before the COVID-19 pandemic (2011-2018), CD4+ T cells were obtained from the unexposed donor. Each well held under 2.5 million PBMCs in IL-2 (approximately 10 IU/ml) medium with approximately 9.1 ug/ml peptide pools.

The V call is TRBV2, the J call TRBJ2-7; 9 bases line up with TRBD1. The sequencing input was CD4+ T cells from blood, cultured in vitro. This clonotype was obtained from a human donor in good health. The CDR3 sequence: CASSEGTGLYEQYF. The CDR3 DNA follows: TGTGCCAGCAGTGAGGGGACAGGGTTATACGAGCAGTACTTC.